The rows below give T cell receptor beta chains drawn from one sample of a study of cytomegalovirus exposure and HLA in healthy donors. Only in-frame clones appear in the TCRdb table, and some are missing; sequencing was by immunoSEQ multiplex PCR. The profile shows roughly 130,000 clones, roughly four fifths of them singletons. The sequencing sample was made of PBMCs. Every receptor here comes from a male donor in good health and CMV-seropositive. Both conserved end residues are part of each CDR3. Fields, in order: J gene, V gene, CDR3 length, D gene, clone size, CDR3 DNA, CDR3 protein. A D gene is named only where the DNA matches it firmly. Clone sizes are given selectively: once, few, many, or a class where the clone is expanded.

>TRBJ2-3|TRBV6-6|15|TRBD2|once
TGTGCCAGCAGTTACACGGGAGGGTCTACAGATACGCAGTATTTT
CASSYTGGSTDTQYF
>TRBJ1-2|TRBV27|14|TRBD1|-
TGTGCCAGCAGTTTCGGGACAGGGATGGGTGGCTACACCTTC
CASSFGTGMGGYTF
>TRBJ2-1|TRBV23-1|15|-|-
TGCGCCAGCAGTCAAAGGGACTCCTCCGATGGTGAGCAGTTCTTC
CASSQRDSSDGEQFF
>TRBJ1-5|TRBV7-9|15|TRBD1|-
TGTGCCAGCAGCCGGGGGGGGACAGTCAATCAGCCCCAGCATTTT
CASSRGGTVNQPQHF
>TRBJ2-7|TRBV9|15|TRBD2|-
TGTGCCAGCAGCGTAGGAGTAGCGGGATCCTACGAGCAGTACTTC
CASSVGVAGSYEQYF
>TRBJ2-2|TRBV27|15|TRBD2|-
TGTGCCAGCAGAGGGACTAGATTAGGGACCGGGGAGCTGTTTTTT
CASRGTRLGTGELFF
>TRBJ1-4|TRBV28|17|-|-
TGTGCCAGCAGTTTATCGTACGCGGTAGGGGGTAATGAAAAACTGTTTTTT
CASSLSYAVGGNEKLFF
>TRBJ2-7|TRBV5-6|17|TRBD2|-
TGTGCCAGCAGCTCCCTGGGCCTTAGCGGGAGCTCCTACGAGCAGTACTTC
CASSSLGLSGSSYEQYF
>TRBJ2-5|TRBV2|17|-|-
TGTGCCAGCAACGGCGAGTCTTCTGGTTCGGGAGAACAGGGGCAGTACTTC
CASNGESSGSGEQGQYF
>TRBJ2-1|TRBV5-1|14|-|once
TGCGCCAGCAGCTTCACAGGGAACCACAATGAGCAGTTCTTC
CASSFTGNHNEQFF
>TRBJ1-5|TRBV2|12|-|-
TGTGCCAGCAAACGGGTGAATCAGCCCCAGCATTTT
CASKRVNQPQHF
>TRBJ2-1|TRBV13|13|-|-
TGTGCCAGCAGCTTTACAGGGGGGGATGAGCAGTTCTTC
CASSFTGGDEQFF
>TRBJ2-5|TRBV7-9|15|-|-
TGTGCCAGCTCGATAGGGCAGGGGAAGGGAGAGACCCAGTACTTC
CASSIGQGKGETQYF
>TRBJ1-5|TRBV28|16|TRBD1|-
TGTGCCAGCAGAGGTGACAGGGAAGGTGGCAATCAGCCCCAGCATTTT
CASRGDREGGNQPQHF
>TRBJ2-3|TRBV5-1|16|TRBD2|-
TGCGCCAGCAGCCTAGAAGGTTCACTAGCGTCAGATACGCAGTATTTT
CASSLEGSLASDTQYF
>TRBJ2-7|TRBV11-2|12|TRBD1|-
TGTGCCAGCGAGGGGGCGAAGTACGAGCAGTACTTC
CASEGAKYEQYF
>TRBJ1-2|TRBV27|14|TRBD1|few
TGTGCCAGCAGCCCGACAGGGGATTACTATGGCTACACCTTC
CASSPTGDYYGYTF
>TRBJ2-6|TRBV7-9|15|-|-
TGTGCCAGCAGCCGCCCCGGGGAGGGGGCCAACGTCCTGACTTTC
CASSRPGEGANVLTF
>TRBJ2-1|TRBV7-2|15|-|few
TGTGCCAGCAGCTTAGGGGACTCCCGCGGTACTGAGCAGTTCTTC
CASSLGDSRGTEQFF
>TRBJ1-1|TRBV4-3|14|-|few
TGCGCCAGCAGCCATGACACAGGGCCCACTGAAGCTTTCTTT
CASSHDTGPTEAFF
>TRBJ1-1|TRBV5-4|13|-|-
TGTGCCAGCAGCCCACAGGGAAACACTGAAGCTTTCTTT
CASSPQGNTEAFF
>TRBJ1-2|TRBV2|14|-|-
TGTGCCAGCGCGGCGGAGTTGAGTTCCTATGGCTACACCTTC
CASAAELSSYGYTF
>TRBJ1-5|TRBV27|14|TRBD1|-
TGTGCCAGCAGTTTACAGGGGGCGGATCAGCCCCAGCATTTT
CASSLQGADQPQHF
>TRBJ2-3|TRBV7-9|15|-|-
TGTGCCAGCAGCTTAGGGCAGGGAAGCACAGATACGCAGTATTTT
CASSLGQGSTDTQYF
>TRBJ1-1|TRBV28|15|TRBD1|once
TGTGCCAGCAGACCATACGACAGGGTGGCGGCTGAAGCTTTCTTT
CASRPYDRVAAEAFF
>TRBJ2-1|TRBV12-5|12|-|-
TGTGCTAGTGCCTCCGGTCTACCTGAGCAGTTCTTC
CASASGLPEQFF
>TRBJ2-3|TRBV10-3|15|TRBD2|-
TGTGCCACCCGGCCGGGACTAGAATTAGGAGATACGCAGTATTTT
CATRPGLELGDTQYF
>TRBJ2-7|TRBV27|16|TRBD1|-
TGTGCCAGCAGTCATCTTACCGGGACAGGATCCTACGAGCAGTACTTC
CASSHLTGTGSYEQYF
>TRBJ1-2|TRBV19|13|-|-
TGTGCCAGTACCATACAGGGAGTCAGTGGCTACACCTTC
CASTIQGVSGYTF
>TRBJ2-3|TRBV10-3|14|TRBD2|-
TGTGCCACGACTAGCGGGCTTCACACAGATACGCAGTATTTT
CATTSGLHTDTQYF
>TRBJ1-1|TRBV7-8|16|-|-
TGTGCCAGCAGCTTGGCAGGGTCTAGTAGAGCCACTGAAGCTTTCTTT
CASSLAGSSRATEAFF
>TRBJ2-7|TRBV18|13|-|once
TGTGCCAGCTCACCAGGGGCAAACTACGAGCAGTACTTC
CASSPGANYEQYF
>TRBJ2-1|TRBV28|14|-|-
TGTGCCAGCAGAAACCGGGGTAGAGACAATGAGCAGTTCTTC
CASRNRGRDNEQFF
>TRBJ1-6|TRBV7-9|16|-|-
TGTGCCAGCAGCTTAGGAGGGCTAGTCGACAATTCACCCCTCCACTTT
CASSLGGLVDNSPLHF
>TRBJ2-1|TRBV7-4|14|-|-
TGTGCCAGCAGCTTAGAGACTAGTCGGAATGAGCAGTTCTTC
CASSLETSRNEQFF
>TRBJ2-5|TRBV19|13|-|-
TGTGCCAGCAGTCTTACTAGTCTGGAGACCCAGTACTTC
CASSLTSLETQYF
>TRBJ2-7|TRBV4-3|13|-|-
TGCGCCAGCAGCTATGGCCGAACCTACGAGCAGTACTTC
CASSYGRTYEQYF
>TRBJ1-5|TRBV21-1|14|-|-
TGTGCCAGCAGCATTACGGCAGGGCACCAGCCCCAGCATTTT
CASSITAGHQPQHF
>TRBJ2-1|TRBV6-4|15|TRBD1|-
TGTGCCAGCAGCTTGGACAGGGATACTGTCGATGAGCAGTTCTTC
CASSLDRDTVDEQFF
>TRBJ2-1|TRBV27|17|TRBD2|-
TGTGCCAGCAGTTCCCCCATGGGTGGGGGGGTGTCCAATGAGCAGTTCTTC
CASSSPMGGGVSNEQFF
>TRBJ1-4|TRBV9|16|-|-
TGTGCCAGCAGCGTAGGGCAGATCGCAACTAATGAAAAACTGTTTTTT
CASSVGQIATNEKLFF
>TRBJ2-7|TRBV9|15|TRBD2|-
TGTGCCAGCAGCCTCCTAGCGGGTAGCTCCTACGAGCAGTACTTC
CASSLLAGSSYEQYF
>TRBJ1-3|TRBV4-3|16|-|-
TGCGCCAGCAGCCAAGTGTTGGGGGCTGCTGGAAACACCATATATTTT
CASSQVLGAAGNTIYF
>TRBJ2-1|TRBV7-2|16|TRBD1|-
TGTGCCAGCAGCTTAGAAGTACAGGGGGCTGGTAATGAGCAGTTCTTC
CASSLEVQGAGNEQFF
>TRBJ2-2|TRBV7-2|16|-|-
TGTGCCAGCAGCCATAGACAGGCGCCGAGCACCGGGGAGCTGTTTTTT
CASSHRQAPSTGELFF
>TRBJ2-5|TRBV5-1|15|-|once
TGCGCCAGCAGCTTGGTTCCAGGGGTCCAAGAGACCCAGTACTTC
CASSLVPGVQETQYF
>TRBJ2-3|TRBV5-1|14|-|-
TGCGCCAGCAGCGAAGCCTCGAGCACAGATACGCAGTATTTT
CASSEASSTDTQYF
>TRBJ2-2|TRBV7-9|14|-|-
TGTGCCAGCAGCGAGGCGAGGGAGGCGGGGGAGCTGTTTTTT
CASSEAREAGELFF
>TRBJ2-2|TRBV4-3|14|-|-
TGCGCCAGCAGCCAAGACTCGAACACCGGGGAGCTGTTTTTT
CASSQDSNTGELFF
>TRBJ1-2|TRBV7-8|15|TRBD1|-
TGTGCCAGCAGCCTTCTACAGGGGGATAGCTATGGCTACACCTTC
CASSLLQGDSYGYTF
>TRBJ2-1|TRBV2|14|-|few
TGTGCCAGCAGTGCACACCGGTCGGAGAATGAGCAGTTCTTC
CASSAHRSENEQFF
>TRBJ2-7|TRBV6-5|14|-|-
TGTGCCAGCAGTTACGGGTTAGGGGCTTACGAGCAGTACTTC
CASSYGLGAYEQYF
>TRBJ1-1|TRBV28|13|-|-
TGTGCCAGCACCCCTAGGTCCGACACTGAAGCTTTCTTT
CASTPRSDTEAFF